This TCR beta chain was identified in a study of beta chain features in type 1 diabetes. General study findings and limits: Lower insertion and higher deletion counts appeared at VDJ junctions in type 1 diabetes patients. In all four CD4+ subsets, TCRB CDR3 length was significantly, moderately reduced in type 1 diabetes.

In germline, CDR1 is MNHNS, CDR2 SASEGT. The CDR3 extends over 15 amino acids. The junction had 6 bases not matched to a gene; V was cut back by 5 bases and J by 0 bases. Concerning this clone: No antigen is known for it.

As every portion of the isolated RNA was reverse transcribed, the sequencing read expressed TCRB transcripts. Sequenced by immunoSEQ multiplex PCR; TCRdb stores in-frame clones only, minus some. The profile shows tens of thousands of clones, 25% to 35% of them singletons. CD4+ naive, central memory, regulatory and stem cell-like memory cells were sorted via CD45RO/CCR7/CD25/CD127/CD95/CD27. The sequenced sample consisted of stem cell memory CD4+ T cells from blood. The chain combines TRBV6-1 with TRBJ1-1, with 7 bases lining up with TRBD1. The receptor was derived from a woman aged 18-35 years in good health. CDR3 region: CASSWGQLLNTEAFF. The CDR3 bases are TGTGCCAGCAGTTGGGGACAGCTTCTGAACACTGAAGCTTTCTTT.